Listed below are T cell receptor beta chains from one sample, sequenced in a study of blood T cell repertoires in COVID-19. Data came from immunoSEQ multiplex PCR; TCRdb stores just in-frame clones and leaves some out. The sample contains 150,000 or so clones, around 83% of which appear only once. Source material: peripheral blood. These receptors were collected from a human donor in a cohort sampled during active COVID-19. The CDR3 runs from the conserved cysteine through the conserved F or W. D genes are given only for firm matches. For some rows the clone size is stated as once, few or many, or as a class when expanded; others skip it.

size	V	D	J	CDR3	DNA
-	TRBV4-1	-	TRBJ2-5	CASSQGREATQYF	TGCGCCAGCAGCCAAGGCAGGGAGGCGACCCAGTACTTC
-	TRBV6-2/TRBV6-3	-	TRBJ1-1	CASSTLNTEAFF	TGTGCCAGCAGTACACTGAACACTGAAGCTTTCTTT
-	TRBV7-9	TRBD1	TRBJ1-6	CASSLEGATYNSPLHF	TGTGCCAGCAGCTTAGAGGGGGCCACCTATAATTCACCCCTCCACTTT
-	TRBV5-1	TRBD2	TRBJ2-1	CASSLRREYNEQFF	TGCGCCAGCAGCTTAAGGCGGGAGTACAATGAGCAGTTCTTC
-	TRBV2	TRBD1	TRBJ1-5	CASCDPGTGNQPQHF	TGTGCCAGCTGTGATCCCGGGACAGGAAATCAGCCCCAGCATTTT
-	TRBV6-2/TRBV6-3	-	TRBJ2-7	CASSYSRVAFAYEQYF	TGTGCCAGCAGTTACTCCCGGGTAGCGTTTGCCTACGAGCAGTACTTC
-	TRBV18	TRBD1	TRBJ1-1	CASSPLTGQGTEAFF	TGTGCCAGCTCACCGCTGACAGGACAGGGCACTGAAGCTTTCTTT
-	TRBV3-1/TRBV3-2	-	TRBJ1-6	CASSAQTGLNSPLHF	TGTGCCAGCAGCGCCCAGACAGGACTTAATTCACCCCTCCACTTT
-	TRBV19	TRBD1	TRBJ2-4	CASCGQGRDIQYF	TGTGCCAGTTGCGGACAGGGGAGGGACATTCAGTACTTC
-	TRBV5-8	TRBD2	TRBJ2-5	CASRTSGRIWETQYF	TGTGCCAGCAGAACGAGCGGGAGGATCTGGGAGACCCAGTACTTC
-	TRBV28	-	TRBJ1-4	CASSSGEVTINEKLFF	TGTGCCAGCAGCTCGGGGGAGGTAACGATAAATGAAAAACTGTTTTTT
-	TRBV19	-	TRBJ1-5	CASSISNQPQHF	TGTGCCAGTAGTATTTCAAATCAGCCCCAGCATTTT
-	TRBV20-1	-	TRBJ2-4	CSASSPGRNIQYF	TGCAGTGCTAGTTCCCCCGGTAGAAACATTCAGTACTTC
-	TRBV7-3	-	TRBJ1-6	CASSAQGHGNSPLHF	TGTGCCAGCAGCGCCCAGGGTCATGGGAATTCACCCCTCCACTTT
-	TRBV30	-	TRBJ2-7	CAWGPGDEQYF	TGTGCCTGGGGCCCGGGGGACGAGCAGTACTTC
-	TRBV5-1	TRBD2	TRBJ2-7	CASSPRRASGRAQDEQYF	TGCGCCAGCAGCCCGAGGAGGGCTAGCGGGAGGGCCCAAGACGAGCAGTACTTC
once	TRBV6-5	TRBD2	TRBJ2-7	CASSYSGLAVSYEQYF	TGTGCCAGCAGTTACTCAGGACTAGCGGTCTCCTACGAGCAGTACTTC
-	TRBV7-9	-	TRBJ2-7	CASSFSGSDLEQYF	TGTGCCAGCAGCTTCTCCGGGAGCGACCTCGAGCAGTACTTC
-	TRBV27	-	TRBJ2-5	CASSLSIRDGTQYF	TGTGCCAGCAGTTTATCGATCCGGGATGGGACCCAGTACTTC
-	TRBV7-7	TRBD2	TRBJ2-5	CASSLGGLAGAGQETQYF	TGTGCTAGCAGCTTAGGGGGACTAGCGGGAGCAGGGCAAGAGACCCAGTACTTC
-	TRBV27	TRBD1	TRBJ1-1	CASRRTGGAKNTEAFF	TGTGCCAGCAGGCGGACAGGGGGCGCGAAGAACACTGAAGCTTTCTTT
-	TRBV2	-	TRBJ2-7	CASSVLSYEQYF	TGTGCCAGCAGTGTCCTCTCCTACGAGCAGTACTTC
-	TRBV7-2	TRBD2	TRBJ2-7	CASSSGLAGAYEQYF	TGTGCCAGCAGCTCGGGACTAGCGGGAGCCTACGAGCAGTACTTC
-	TRBV7-2	-	TRBJ1-2	CASSSEGLSGYGYTF	TGTGCCAGCAGCTCCGAAGGGTTGTCGGGGTATGGCTACACCTTC
-	TRBV7-9	-	TRBJ2-2	CAYYPGGATNTGELFF	TGTGCCTACTACCCTGGGGGGGCAACGAACACCGGGGAGCTGTTTTTT
-	TRBV5-1	TRBD2	TRBJ2-7	CASTPAGGSYEQYF	TGCGCCAGCACCCCAGCGGGAGGCTCCTACGAGCAGTACTTC
-	TRBV7-3	-	TRBJ2-2	CASSLSPAANTGELFF	TGTGCCAGCAGCTTAAGCCCAGCGGCGAACACCGGGGAGCTGTTTTTT
-	TRBV3-1/TRBV3-2	-	TRBJ1-6	CVSSQVVGASPLHF	TGTGTCAGCAGCCAAGTAGTGGGGGCTTCACCCCTCCACTTT
-	TRBV10-1	TRBD1	TRBJ1-2	CASITRTGTNYGYTF	TGCGCCAGCATAACCAGGACAGGGACGAACTATGGCTACACCTTC
-	TRBV5-6	-	TRBJ1-1	CASSLVNTEAFF	TGTGCCAGCAGCCTAGTGAACACTGAAGCTTTCTTT
once	TRBV7-7	TRBD1	TRBJ2-5	CASSLTGPGQETQYF	TGTGCTAGCAGCTTGACAGGGCCTGGCCAAGAGACCCAGTACTTC
-	TRBV18	TRBD2	TRBJ2-2	CASSPLGGTYTGELFF	TGTGCCAGCTCACCACTCGGGGGGACGTACACCGGGGAGCTGTTTTTT
-	TRBV7-6	TRBD2	TRBJ2-7	CASSLGTSSYEQYF	TGTGCCAGCAGCTTAGGGACTAGCTCCTACGAGCAGTACTTC
-	TRBV9	-	TRBJ1-3	CASSRTFQGTPSGNTIYF	TGTGCCAGCAGCAGGACCTTCCAGGGAACCCCATCTGGAAACACCATATATTTT
-	TRBV6-6	-	TRBJ1-2	CAAEAASNYGYTF	TGTGCCGCGGAGGCCGCGAGTAACTATGGCTACACCTTC
-	TRBV11-2	TRBD2	TRBJ2-3	CASSLAAGLAGGPTDTQYF	TGTGCCAGCAGCTTAGCGGCAGGGCTAGCGGGAGGGCCTACAGATACGCAGTATTTT
-	TRBV28	-	TRBJ2-7	CASSLVGARYEQYF	TGTGCCAGCAGTTTAGTTGGGGCGAGGTACGAGCAGTACTTC
few	TRBV6-2/TRBV6-3	-	TRBJ2-7	CASSYSPRGLQSYEQYF	TGTGCCAGCAGTTACTCGCCCCGGGGACTGCAATCCTACGAGCAGTACTTC
-	TRBV11-2	TRBD2	TRBJ2-7	CASTPIPGTSEGRLYEQYF	TGTGCCAGCACCCCAATCCCCGGGACTAGTGAGGGGCGGCTCTACGAGCAGTACTTC
once	TRBV11-2	TRBD2	TRBJ2-5	CASSLGGLAGYQETQYF	TGTGCCAGCAGCTTAGGAGGACTAGCGGGCTACCAAGAGACCCAGTACTTC
-	TRBV24-1	TRBD2	TRBJ2-1	CATSDLGPGGRGYNEQFF	TGTGCCACCAGTGATTTGGGGCCTGGTGGGAGGGGATACAATGAGCAGTTCTTC
-	TRBV5-1	TRBD2	TRBJ2-1	CASSSLGIQGTSGRFNEQFF	TGCGCCAGCAGCTCGCTGGGGATACAAGGGACTAGCGGGAGGTTCAATGAGCAGTTCTTC
-	TRBV7-2	TRBD1	TRBJ1-2	CASSSQGAANYGYTF	TGTGCCAGCAGCTCGCAGGGGGCTGCAAACTATGGCTACACCTTC
-	TRBV7-3	-	TRBJ2-5	CASSPNGGARETQYF	TGTGCCAGCAGCCCCAACGGGGGAGCAAGAGAGACCCAGTACTTC
-	TRBV11-2	TRBD2	TRBJ2-3	CASSLGRGAGGQYF	TGTGCCAGCAGCTTAGGGCGGGGTGCGGGAGGGCAGTATTTT
-	TRBV11-3	TRBD2	TRBJ2-1	CASSRGAGGGNEQFF	TGTGCCAGCAGCCGAGGGGCGGGAGGAGGAAATGAGCAGTTCTTC
-	TRBV6-2/TRBV6-3	-	TRBJ1-5	CASSSTGLSNQPQHF	TGTGCCAGCAGTTCGACAGGATTGAGCAATCAGCCCCAGCATTTT
once	TRBV5-1	TRBD1	TRBJ1-5	CASSLQGQGGQPQHF	TGCGCCAGCAGCTTGCAGGGACAGGGAGGTCAGCCCCAGCATTTT
-	TRBV4-1	TRBD2	TRBJ2-1	CASSQGPAGGHYNEQFF	TGCGCCAGCAGTCAAGGGCCAGCGGGAGGCCACTACAATGAGCAGTTCTTC
-	TRBV5-8	-	TRBJ1-1	CASTNRVQNTEAFF	TGTGCCAGCACTAACCGGGTACAGAACACTGAAGCTTTCTTT
-	TRBV7-6	TRBD2	TRBJ2-5	CASSPGLAGGETQYF	TGTGCCAGCAGCCCGGGACTAGCGGGAGGAGAGACCCAGTACTTC
once	TRBV11-3	TRBD2	TRBJ2-1	CASTPTWGGRRQFF	TGTGCCAGCACTCCGACCTGGGGGGGACGACGGCAGTTCTTC
-	TRBV19	TRBD2	TRBJ2-1	CASSIRLAGGVYYNEQFF	TGTGCCAGTAGTATTCGACTAGCGGGAGGGGTTTACTACAATGAGCAGTTCTTC
-	TRBV18	-	TRBJ1-1	CASSRQNMNTEAFF	TGTGCCAGCTCACGACAGAATATGAACACTGAAGCTTTCTTT